The 5 T cell receptor beta chains in this list originate from one sample, sequenced in a study of control samples from healthy donors and cancer patients. The data were produced by immunoSEQ multiplex PCR, yet TCRdb's version contains in-frame clones alone and is incomplete. The table has about 65,000 clones, 90% seen once. Sequencing was done on a sample of PBMCs. These receptors came from a woman in her forties or fifties with colorectal cancer.

Only one count was recorded for this clone. The rearrangement uses TRBV2 and TRBJ2-4; a weak D match, TRBD2 (6 bases). Germline V CDR1 and CDR2: SNHLY, FYNNEI. Trimming removed 9 bases from V and 5 bases from J, with 17 bases in between. The CDR3 sequence is 14 residues long. CDR3 nucleotide sequence: TGTGCCAGTCGGGGAACCGGCGGGGAAAACATTCAGTACTTC. Its translation is CASRGTGGENIQYF.

The CDR3 DNA reads as TGTGCCAGCACCACCGGGGGCACTGAAGCTTTCTTT. Protein product: CASTTGGTEAFF. This chain links TRBV7-8 with TRBJ1-1; D perhaps matches TRBD1 (5 bases). The CDR3 contains 12 residues. The germline V gene has CDR1 SGHVS and CDR2 FQNEAQ. The V gene lost 7 bases and the J gene lost 4 bases, with 10 bases spanning the gap.

J is TRBJ2-7 and V is TRBV5-1; D perhaps matches TRBD2 (6 bases). Germline V gene sequence: CDR1 SGHRS, CDR2 YFSETQ. Trimming took 0 bases from V and 6 from J, leaving 13 bases between them. This CDR3 has 14 amino acids. The CDR3 protein is CASSLALAGTEQYF. In DNA form, the CDR3 reads TGCGCCAGCAGCTTGGCTCTTGCGGGAACCGAGCAGTACTTC.

V usage is TRBV7-9 and J usage is TRBJ1-4, with D unclear. The germline V gene has CDR1 SEHNR and CDR2 FQNEAQ (reference sequence). This CDR3 has 14 amino acids. The V end was cut by 5 bases, the J end by 3 bases, with 10 bases between. The CDR3: CASSPDMANEKLFF. CDR3 DNA sequence: TGTGCCAGCAGCCCGGATATGGCTAATGAAAAACTGTTTTTT.

This clone was seen a single time. The genes are TRBV19 and TRBJ2-5; tentative D call: TRBD2 (5 bases). The CDR3 runs to 13 residues. Between the trimmed V and J ends, which lost 4 bases and 5 bases, there was a span of 11 bases. The germline CDR1 and CDR2 sequences are LNHDA and SQIVND (reference sequence). CDR3 sequence: CASSTPERETQYF. CDR3 DNA sequence: TGTGCCAGTAGTACCCCGGAGCGGGAGACCCAGTACTTC.